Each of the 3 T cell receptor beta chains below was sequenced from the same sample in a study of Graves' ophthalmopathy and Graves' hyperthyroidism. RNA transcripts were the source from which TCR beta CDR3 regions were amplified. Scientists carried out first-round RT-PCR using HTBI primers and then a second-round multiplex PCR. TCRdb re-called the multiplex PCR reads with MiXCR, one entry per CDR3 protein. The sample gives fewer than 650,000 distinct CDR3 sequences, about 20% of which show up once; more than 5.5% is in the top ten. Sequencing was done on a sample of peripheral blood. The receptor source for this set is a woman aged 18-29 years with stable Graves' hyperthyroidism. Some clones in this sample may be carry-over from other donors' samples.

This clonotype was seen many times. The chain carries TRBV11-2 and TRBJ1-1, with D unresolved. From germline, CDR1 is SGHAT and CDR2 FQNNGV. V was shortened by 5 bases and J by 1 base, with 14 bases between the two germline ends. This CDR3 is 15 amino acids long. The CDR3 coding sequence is TGTGCCAGCAGCGCCCGGACGGCGAAGAACACTGAAGCTTTCTTT. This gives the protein CASSARTAKNTEAFF.

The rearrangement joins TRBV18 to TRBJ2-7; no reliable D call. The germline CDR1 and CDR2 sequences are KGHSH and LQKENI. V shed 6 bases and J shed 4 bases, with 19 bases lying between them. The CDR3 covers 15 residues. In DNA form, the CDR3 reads TGTGCCAGCTCGCAAGAAGCGCAAGTTGTGTACGAGCAGTACTTC. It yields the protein CASSQEAQVVYEQYF.

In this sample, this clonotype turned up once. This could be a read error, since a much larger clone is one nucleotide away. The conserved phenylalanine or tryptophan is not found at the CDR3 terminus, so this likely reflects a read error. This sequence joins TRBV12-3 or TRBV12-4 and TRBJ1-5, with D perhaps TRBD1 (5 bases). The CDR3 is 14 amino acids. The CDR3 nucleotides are TGTGTCAGCACCCCGACAGCTAGCAATCAGCCCCAGCATGTT. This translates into CVSTPTASNQPQHV.